This TCR beta chain was recovered during a study of control samples from healthy donors and cancer patients. TCRdb keeps only in-frame clones here, not all; method: immunoSEQ multiplex PCR. The data hold approximately 230,000 clones, with over 70% observed a single time. The CDR3 totals 16 residues. Germline CDR1 is SGHRS and CDR2 is YFSETQ. With 5 bases removed from V and 8 bases from J, the gap between germline ends came to 20 bases. This clone was seen just once. The V call is TRBV5-1, the J call TRBJ1-6; a possible D gene is TRBD1 (5 bases). Sequencing used PBMCs. This receptor was identified in a woman aged 60 to 75 with lung cancer. CDR3 loop: CASRSYRPQGDSPLHF. The DNA for the CDR3 is TGCGCCAGCAGATCATACCGGCCACAAGGGGATTCACCCCTCCACTTT.